A selection of T cell receptor beta chains follows, all from one sample in a study of shared clonotypes between healthy human individuals. Profiled with immunoSEQ multiplex PCR; TCRdb holds only in-frame clones, not every one. The table has roughly 2,300,000 clones, less than 95% seen once. Sequencing was carried out using naive CD4+ T cells from PBMCs. These receptors came from a young man in good health. Some clones in this sample may be carry-over from other donors' samples. Each CDR3 is given with its conserved first and last residue. The order of the fields is V gene, clone size, D gene, J gene, CDR3 DNA, CDR3 protein. A D gene is named only where the DNA matches it firmly. Clone size is not always given. Where it is, it says once, few, many or a class for expanded clones.

TRBV7-9	once	NA	TRBJ2-3	TGTGCCAGCAGCCTCCGCGCCGCAGGGGCTGGAACAGGGTCTGATACGCAGTATTTT	CASSLRAAGAGTGSDTQYF
TRBV18	NA	TRBD2	TRBJ2-1	TGTGCCAGCTCACCTCCGGGAGGGTCCGATTATGAGCAGTTCTTC	CASSPPGGSDYEQFF
TRBV4-3	NA	NA	TRBJ1-2	TGCGCCAGCAGCCAAGATCAAGACTATGGCTACACCTTC	CASSQDQDYGYTF
TRBV5-4	NA	NA	TRBJ2-7	TGTGCCAGCAGCACCGGGACCCTCTACGAGCAGTACTTC	CASSTGTLYEQYF
TRBV11-2	NA	NA	TRBJ2-7	TGTGCCAGCAGCTTATCTCCAGCCTCCTACGAGCAGTACTTC	CASSLSPASYEQYF
TRBV4-1	NA	TRBD1	TRBJ2-7	TGCGCCAGCAGCCAAGGTGGGCAGGGGGCTACCTACGAGCAGTACTTC	CASSQGGQGATYEQYF
TRBV2	NA	TRBD2	TRBJ2-7	TGTGCCAGCAGTGAGGGGGTTAGCGGGAGTAAAGACGAGCAGTACTTC	CASSEGVSGSKDEQYF
TRBV6-1	NA	NA	TRBJ2-5	TGTGCCAGCAGTGAAGGGGTTTCGATAGAGACCCAGTACTTC	CASSEGVSIETQYF
TRBV19	NA	NA	TRBJ2-2	TGTGCCAGTAGTACGGGGGGCCGGTACACCGGGGAGCTGTTTTTT	CASSTGGRYTGELFF
TRBV14	few	NA	TRBJ2-1	TGTGCCAGCAGCCAAGATGTTTGGGGAAGTATTGAGCAGTTCTTC	CASSQDVWGSIEQFF
TRBV10-3	once	TRBD1	TRBJ1-1	TGTGCCATCAGTGACTGGGACAGGAACACTGAAGCTTTCTTT	CAISDWDRNTEAFF
TRBV18	NA	NA	TRBJ2-5	TGTGCCAGCTCCACCAGAAGGGACGATAGCCAAGAGACCCAGTACTTC	CASSTRRDDSQETQYF
TRBV4-3	once	NA	TRBJ2-7	TGCGCCAGCAGCCAAGAATGGCAGGCGGCCTACGAGCAGTACTTC	CASSQEWQAAYEQYF
TRBV5-5	once	NA	TRBJ2-7	TGTGCCAGCAGCTTGGTTGGGGGCAACGAGCAGTACTTC	CASSLVGGNEQYF
TRBV9	NA	NA	TRBJ1-3	TGTGCCAGCAGCGCCCTAACAGGGATCTCTGGAAACACCATATATTTT	CASSALTGISGNTIYF
TRBV7-6	NA	TRBD2	TRBJ2-7	TGTGCCAGCAGCTTAAGCCCTGCGGGGGATCTTAGCGAGCAGTACTTC	CASSLSPAGDLSEQYF
TRBV28	NA	TRBD1	TRBJ1-5	TGTGCCAGCAGGGGCACGGGACAGGGTATCAATCAGCCCCAGCATTTT	CASRGTGQGINQPQHF
TRBV9	NA	NA	TRBJ2-1	TGTGCCAGCAGCGAATACCAGCACTACAATGAGCAGTTCTTC	CASSEYQHYNEQFF
TRBV21-1	NA	NA	TRBJ2-1	TGTGCCAGCAGCGGACAGGGGGGATTATTCTACAATGAGCAGTTCTTC	CASSGQGGLFYNEQFF
TRBV30	few	NA	TRBJ2-1	TGTGCCTGGAGCGATACGTCCAATGAGCAGTTCTTC	CAWSDTSNEQFF
TRBV28	NA	TRBD2	TRBJ2-5	TGTGCCAGCAGTCCCCCGACGGGACTAGCCAAGACCCAGTACTTC	CASSPPTGLAKTQYF
TRBV21-1	NA	NA	TRBJ2-7	TGTGCCAGCACATTAACGGCGGGCTACGAGCAGTACTTC	CASTLTAGYEQYF
TRBV6-1	NA	NA	TRBJ1-5	TGTGCCAGCAGTGAAAAGGGTAAGGGTTGGAATCAGCCCCAGCATTTT	CASSEKGKGWNQPQHF
TRBV5-5	once	TRBD1	TRBJ2-3	TGTGCCAGCAGCCCGAGGACAGGGCAAGCAGATACGCAGTATTTT	CASSPRTGQADTQYF
TRBV5-4	NA	NA	TRBJ2-2	TGTGCCAGCAGCTTGGCCCTTCCAAACACCGGGGAGCTGTTTTTT	CASSLALPNTGELFF
TRBV6-6	NA	TRBD1	TRBJ2-2	TGTGCCAGCAGCTGGGACAGGAACACCGGGGAGCTGTTTTTT	CASSWDRNTGELFF
TRBV4-1	NA	TRBD2	TRBJ2-5	TGCGCCAGCGCGGGAGGGCCCTTGGAGACCCAGTACTTC	CASAGGPLETQYF
TRBV4-2	NA	NA	TRBJ2-7	TGTGCCAGCAGCCAAGATCGAGGGACACGGGAGTACTTC	CASSQDRGTREYF
TRBV19	NA	NA	TRBJ1-2	TGTGCCAGTAGTAGTACAGGGTTCGGAGACTATGGCTACACCTTC	CASSSTGFGDYGYTF
TRBV28	NA	TRBD1	TRBJ1-2	TGTGCCAGCAGTTTGGGCCAGGGGGGTGGCTACACCTTC	CASSLGQGGGYTF
TRBV5-4	NA	NA	TRBJ2-2	TGTGCCAGCAGCTCCGCGAACACCGGGGAGCTGTTTTTT	CASSSANTGELFF
TRBV6-6	NA	TRBD1	TRBJ2-7	TGTGCCAGCAGTTCCCCCGACAGGGGGCCCTACGAGCAGTACTTC	CASSSPDRGPYEQYF
TRBV7-9	NA	TRBD1	TRBJ1-4	TGTGCCAGCAGCTCGATCGGGGACAGGGGAGAAAAACTGTTTTTT	CASSSIGDRGEKLFF